The source of this TCR beta chain is a study of tumor-infiltrating lymphocytes in primary liver carcinoma. Concerning this clonotype itself: The antigen remains undetermined. Sequence at one end of the junction differs from germline and may be a read error.

Germline V lookup: CDR1 KGHDR, CDR2 SFDVKD. The CDR3 contains 17 residues. Study-level findings and limits: Appearing in all five tumor regions was true of only about 7-25% of top clones.

TCR beta cDNA was prepared out of roughly 520 ng total RNA by means of a constant-region primer. A slightly modified ARM-PCR protocol with three nested multiplex PCR rounds produced these TCR beta libraries. Both of the initial two PCR rounds ran for approximately 10 cycles and employed TRBV1-TRBV30 forward primers alongside a C-beta reverse primer. TCRdb re-derived calls from the multiplex PCR reads in MiXCR, one entry per CDR3 protein. The data contain 100,000 to 120,000 distinct CDR3 sequences, roughly 80% of them singletons. Extraction of RNA together with DNA used roughly 18-32 mg of unsorted bulk tissue.

The sequence derives from a man aged 35-49 years with primary liver carcinoma and hepatitis B virus infection. The genes are TRBV24-1 and TRBJ2-5; weak D call: TRBD1 (8 bases). The material sequenced was liver tumor tissue from sampling region 3. The subset denotes: tumor region T3, left-lateral pole. CDR3 residues: CATRDSGRQGTTETQYF. The CDR3 region has the DNA TGTGCCACCAGGGATTCTGGGCGACAGGGGACTACGGAGACCCAGTACTTC.